This T cell receptor beta chain was observed in a study of T cell responses to AZD1222 COVID-19 vaccine. CDR3 size: 15 residues. Germline CDR1 and CDR2: SGHTA and FQGNSA. The V and J ends lost 5 bases and 3 bases, in that order; junction bases with no gene match: 5. Repertoires were generated with immunoSEQ multiplex PCR, while TCRdb's copy carries only in-frame clones and drops some. Found here are approximately 110,000 clones, about 80% of them singletons; the top ten hold more than 4.5%. The sequence was obtained from an adult in good health. This chain joins TRBV7-2 and TRBJ2-3; 10 bases map to TRBD2. The sample was peripheral blood, taken on day 0 of AZD1222 vaccination. The CDR3 loop reads CASSTLAGVTDTQYF. In DNA, the CDR3 is TGTGCCAGCAGCACTCTAGCGGGGGTAACAGATACGCAGTATTTT.